This T cell receptor beta chain emerged from a study of tumor and adjacent non-tumor tissue in lung cancer. Across the study: There were 11 to 13 adenocarcinoma, a couple of squamous cell carcinoma and 1 small cell lung cancer cases. On average, productive TCRbeta reads reached some 4.4 million per sample. The patients, 10 or so men and several women, were roughly 30 to 76 with stage I to III disease. Regarding the study as a whole: Tumor TCR diversity, when higher, was linked to shorter survival.

This sample's RNA came from whole unsorted tissue. V gave up 8 bases and J gave up 2 bases, with 14 bases separating them. Germline CDR1 and CDR2: MNHEY and SVGAGI. CDR3 size: 14 residues. Three rounds of nested PCR, following a modified ARM-PCR protocol, produced the TCRbeta library. TCRdb independently ran MiXCR on the multiplex PCR reads; one entry per CDR3 protein. The table lists roughly 70,000 distinct CDR3 sequences, around four fifths of them singletons. As for this clonotype: No antigen is known for it.

The sequencing sample was made of lung tumor tissue. The TCR sequence derives from a man between 60 and 75 years old with non-small cell lung cancer. The rearrangement uses TRBV6-5 and TRBJ2-3; the D gene could be TRBD1 or TRBD2 (6 bases each). CDR3 nucleotides: TGTGCCAGCCGCCCGGGGGCTAACACAGATACGCAGTATTTT. Amino acids: CASRPGANTDTQYF.